The entry that follows covers one T cell receptor (beta chain) sequence. Its antigen is currently unknown. CDR1 LNHDA and CDR2 SQIVND come from the germline V gene (reference sequence). The CDR3 consists of 12 residues. Produced via immunoSEQ multiplex PCR; TCRdb's table is partial and in-frame only. The table records around 130,000 clones, 85% to 90% of them present only once. The data are from a study of radiotherapy plus CTLA-4 blockade in lung cancer. Study-wide results and limits: Strongest reported response predictors: early blood clone changes and post-radiation interferon-beta.

The specimen comprised peripheral blood, sampled from a patient treated with radiotherapy plus ipilimumab. The receptor was isolated from a human donor with non-small cell lung cancer that progressed on radiotherapy plus ipilimumab. This chain uses TRBV19 with TRBJ2-7; 7 bases map to TRBD2. The CDR3 sequence is CDSGGVSYEQYF. In nucleotides, the CDR3 is TGTGACTCGGGGGGTGTTTCCTACGAGCAGTACTTC.